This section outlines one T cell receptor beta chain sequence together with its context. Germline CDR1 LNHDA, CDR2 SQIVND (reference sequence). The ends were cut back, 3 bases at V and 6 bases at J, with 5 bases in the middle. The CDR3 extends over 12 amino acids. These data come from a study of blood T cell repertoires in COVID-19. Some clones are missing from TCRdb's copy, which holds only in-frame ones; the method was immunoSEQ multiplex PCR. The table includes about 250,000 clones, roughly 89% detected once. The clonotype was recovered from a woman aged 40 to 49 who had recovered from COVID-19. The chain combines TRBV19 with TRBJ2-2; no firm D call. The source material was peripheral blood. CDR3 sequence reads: CASSIGPGELFF. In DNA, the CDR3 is TGTGCCAGTAGTATTGGCCCCGGGGAGCTGTTTTTT.